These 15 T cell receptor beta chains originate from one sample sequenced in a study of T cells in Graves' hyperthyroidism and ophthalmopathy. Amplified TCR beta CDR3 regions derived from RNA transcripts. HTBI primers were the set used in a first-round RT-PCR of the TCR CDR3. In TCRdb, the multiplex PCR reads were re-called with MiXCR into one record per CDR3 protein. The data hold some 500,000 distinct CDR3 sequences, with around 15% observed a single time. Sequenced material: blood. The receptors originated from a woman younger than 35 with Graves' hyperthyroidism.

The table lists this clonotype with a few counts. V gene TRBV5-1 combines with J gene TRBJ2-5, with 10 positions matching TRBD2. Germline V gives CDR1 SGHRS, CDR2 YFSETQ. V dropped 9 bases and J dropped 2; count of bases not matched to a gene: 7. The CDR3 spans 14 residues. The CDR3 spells CATRLGLAQETQYF. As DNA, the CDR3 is TGCGCCACCCGACTGGGACTAGCGCAAGAGACCCAGTACTTC. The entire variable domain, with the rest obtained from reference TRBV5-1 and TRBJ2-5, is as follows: KAGVTQTPRYLIKTRGQQVTLSCSPISGHRSVSWYQQTPGQGLQFLFEYFSETQRNKGNFPGRFSGRQFSNSRSEMNVSTLELGDSALYLCATRLGLAQETQYFGPGTRLLVL.

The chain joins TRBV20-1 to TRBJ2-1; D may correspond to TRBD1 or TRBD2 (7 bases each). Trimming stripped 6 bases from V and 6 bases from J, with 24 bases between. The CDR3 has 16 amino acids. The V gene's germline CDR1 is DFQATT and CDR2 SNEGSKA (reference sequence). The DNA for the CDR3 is TGCAGTGCCAGGGGGGGGAACGGGATTCTGTCCAATGAGCAGTTCTTC. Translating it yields CSARGGNGILSNEQFF.

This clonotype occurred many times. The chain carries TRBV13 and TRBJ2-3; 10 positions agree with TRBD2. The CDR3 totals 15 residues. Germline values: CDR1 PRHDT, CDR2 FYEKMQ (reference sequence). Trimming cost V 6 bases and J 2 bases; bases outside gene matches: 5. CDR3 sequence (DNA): TGTGCCAGCAGAATAGCGGGAGGAAACACAGATACGCAGTATTTT. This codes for CASRIAGGNTDTQYF.

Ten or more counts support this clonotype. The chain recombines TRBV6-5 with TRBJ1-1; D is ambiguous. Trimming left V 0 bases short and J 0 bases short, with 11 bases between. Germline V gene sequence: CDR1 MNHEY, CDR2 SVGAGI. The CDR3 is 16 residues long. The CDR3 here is CASSYSNQALNTEAFF. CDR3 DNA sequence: TGTGCCAGCAGTTACTCGAACCAGGCCCTGAACACTGAAGCTTTCTTT.

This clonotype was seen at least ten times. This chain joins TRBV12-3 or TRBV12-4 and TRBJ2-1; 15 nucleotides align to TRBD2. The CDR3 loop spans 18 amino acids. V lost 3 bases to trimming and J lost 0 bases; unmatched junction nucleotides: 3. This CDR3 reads CASSFGLAGGRSYNEQFF. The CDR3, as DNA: TGTGCCAGCAGTTTCGGACTAGCGGGAGGGCGCTCCTACAATGAGCAGTTCTTC.

CDR3 sequence: CASSLGGLAGSFGGNTGELFF. CDR3 bases: TGTGCCAGCAGTTTAGGAGGACTAGCGGGTTCTTTCGGGGGGAACACCGGGGAGCTGTTTTTT. V usage is TRBV28 and J usage is TRBJ2-2; TRBD2 aligns across 11 bases. The CDR3 is made up of 21 amino acids. Germline V gives CDR1 MDHEN, CDR2 SYDVKM. The V and J ends lost 2 bases and 1 base, in that order; junction bases with no gene match: 15. Full variable domain (missing parts from reference TRBV28 and TRBJ2-2): DVKVTQSSRYLVKRTGEKVFLECVQDMDHENMFWYRQDPGLGLRLIYFSYDVKMKEKGDIPEGYSVSREKKERFSLILESASTNQTSMYLCASSLGGLAGSFGGNTGELFFGEGSRLTVL.

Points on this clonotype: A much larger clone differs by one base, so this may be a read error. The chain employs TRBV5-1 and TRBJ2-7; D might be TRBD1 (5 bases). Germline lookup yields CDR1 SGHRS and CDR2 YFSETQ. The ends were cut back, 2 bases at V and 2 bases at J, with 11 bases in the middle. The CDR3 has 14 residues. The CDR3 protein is CASSFGPGTYEQYF. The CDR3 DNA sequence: TGCGCCAGCAGCTTTGGCCCAGGGACCTACGAGCAGTACTTC.

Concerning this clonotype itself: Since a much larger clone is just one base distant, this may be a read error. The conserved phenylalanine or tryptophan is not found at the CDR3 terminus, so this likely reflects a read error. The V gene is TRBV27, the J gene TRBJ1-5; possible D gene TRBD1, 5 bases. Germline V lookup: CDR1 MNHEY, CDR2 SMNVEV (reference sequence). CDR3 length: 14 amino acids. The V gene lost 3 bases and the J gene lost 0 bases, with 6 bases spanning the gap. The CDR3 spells CASSFQGSNQPQHL. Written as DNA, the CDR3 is TGTGCCAGCAGTTTTCAGGGTAGCAATCAGCCCCAGCATTTG.

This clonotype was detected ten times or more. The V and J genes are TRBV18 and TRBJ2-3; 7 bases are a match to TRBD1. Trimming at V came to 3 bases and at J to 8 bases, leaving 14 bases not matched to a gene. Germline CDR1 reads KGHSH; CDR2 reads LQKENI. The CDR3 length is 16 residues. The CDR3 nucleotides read TGTGCCAGCTCACCGCGAGAACAGGGGCCCCGGGGTACGCAGTATTTT. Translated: CASSPREQGPRGTQYF.

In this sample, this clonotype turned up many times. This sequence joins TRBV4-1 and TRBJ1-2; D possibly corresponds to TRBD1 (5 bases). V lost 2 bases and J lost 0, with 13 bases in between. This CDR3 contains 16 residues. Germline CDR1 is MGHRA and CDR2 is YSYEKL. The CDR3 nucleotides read TGCGCCAGCAGCCAATTGGGGGGTAGGTCTAACTATGGCTACACCTTC. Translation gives CASSQLGGRSNYGYTF.

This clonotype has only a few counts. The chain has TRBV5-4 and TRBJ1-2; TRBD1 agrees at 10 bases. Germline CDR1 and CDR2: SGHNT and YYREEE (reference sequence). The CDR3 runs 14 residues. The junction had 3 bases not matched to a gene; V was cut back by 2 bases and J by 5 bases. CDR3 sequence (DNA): TGTGCCAGCAGCTTTCGGGGACAGGGGTATGGCTACACCTTC. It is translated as CASSFRGQGYGYTF.

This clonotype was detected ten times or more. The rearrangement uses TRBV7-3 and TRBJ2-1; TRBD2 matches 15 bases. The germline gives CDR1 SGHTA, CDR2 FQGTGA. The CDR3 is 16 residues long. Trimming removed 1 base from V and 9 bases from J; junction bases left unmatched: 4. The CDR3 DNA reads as TGTGCCAGCAGCTTAATAGGGACTAGCGGGAGGAGTGAGCAGTTCTTC. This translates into CASSLIGTSGRSEQFF. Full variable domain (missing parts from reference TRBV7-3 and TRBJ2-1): GAGVSQTPSNKVTEKGKYVELRCDPISGHTALYWYRQSLGQGPEFLIYFQGTGAADDSGLPNDRFFAVRPEGSVSTLKIQRTERGDSAVYLCASSLIGTSGRSEQFFGPGTRLTVL.

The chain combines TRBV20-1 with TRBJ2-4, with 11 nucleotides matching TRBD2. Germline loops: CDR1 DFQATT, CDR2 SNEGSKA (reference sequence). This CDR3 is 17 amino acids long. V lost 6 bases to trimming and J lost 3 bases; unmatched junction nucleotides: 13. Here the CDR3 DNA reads TGCAGTGCCCTTCTAGCGGGAGGCTGGCGCGACAAAAACATTCAGTACTTC. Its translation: CSALLAGGWRDKNIQYF.

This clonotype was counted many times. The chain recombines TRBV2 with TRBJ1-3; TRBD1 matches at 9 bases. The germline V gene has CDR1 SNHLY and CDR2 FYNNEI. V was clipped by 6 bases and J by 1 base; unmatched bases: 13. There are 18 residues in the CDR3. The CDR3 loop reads CASRHLRDRDESGNTIYF. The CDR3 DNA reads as TGTGCCAGCAGGCATCTCCGGGACAGGGATGAATCTGGAAACACCATATATTTT.

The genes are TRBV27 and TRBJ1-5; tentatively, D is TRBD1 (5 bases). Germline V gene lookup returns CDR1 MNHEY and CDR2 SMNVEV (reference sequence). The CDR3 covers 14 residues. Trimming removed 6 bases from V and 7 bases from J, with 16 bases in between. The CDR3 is CASRTTATHQPQHF. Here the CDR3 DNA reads TGTGCCAGCAGGACGACAGCAACGCACCAGCCCCAGCATTTT.